The 15 T cell receptor beta chains reported below all come from one sample, sequenced in a study of T cell repertoires in cytomegalovirus infection. MiXCR was run by TCRdb on the reads, yielding one entry per CDR3 protein. Of around 300,000 distinct CDR3 sequences in the sample, roughly 25% were seen once. Their antigens remain unidentified. This specimen consisted of cultured PBMCs, obtained from culture after CMV antigen stimulation. Receptors were obtained from a human donor in good health (CMV status not recorded). Some clones in this sample may be carry-over from other donors' samples.

This clonotype has ten or more counts. The gene calls are TRBV7-2 and TRBJ1-4, with D unresolved. The germline V gene has CDR1 SGHTA and CDR2 FQGNSA. The V and J ends lost 5 bases and 8 bases respectively, with 9 bases between them. The CDR3 is 12 residues long. CDR3 coding DNA: TGTGCCAGCAGCCCAGACGGGGAAAAACTGTTTTTT. It codes for CASSPDGEKLFF.

V usage is TRBV4-1 and J usage is TRBJ2-5, with D perhaps being TRBD1 or TRBD2 (6 bases each). In germline, CDR1 is MGHRA, CDR2 YSYEKL. V gave up 0 bases and J gave up 1 base, with 9 bases separating them. The CDR3 sequence is 15 residues long. Here the CDR3 reads CASSQEGGLQETQYF. In DNA form, the CDR3 reads TGCGCCAGCAGCCAAGAAGGGGGGCTCCAAGAGACCCAGTACTTC.

The J gene is TRBJ1-1, the V gene TRBV6-5; D not resolved. V was trimmed by 4 bases and J by 1 base, leaving 7 bases between them. This CDR3 has 13 amino acids. Germline V gives CDR1 MNHEY, CDR2 SVGAGI. CDR3 sequence: CASSWRGNTEAFF. CDR3 sequence (DNA): TGTGCCAGCAGTTGGCGGGGGAACACTGAAGCTTTCTTT.

This clonotype was counted only a few times. The chain couples TRBV12-3 or TRBV12-4 to TRBJ1-1; 9 positions match TRBD1. CDR3 size: 16 residues. Losses at the gene ends were 5 bases for V and 1 base for J; bases not matched to a gene: 8. In DNA, the CDR3 is TGTGCCAGCAGTGAACGGACAGGGGAAAAGAACACTGAAGCTTTCTTT. As protein: CASSERTGEKNTEAFF.

This clonotype was seen ten or more times. V is TRBV10-3 and J is TRBJ1-3; 8 bases map to TRBD1. J lost 4 bases, V lost 6 bases, and 2 bases had no gene match. The CDR3 contains 13 residues. Germline loops: CDR1 ENHRY, CDR2 SYGVKD. CDR3 sequence reads: CAIRDRAGNTIYF. The CDR3 nucleotides read TGTGCCATCAGGGACAGGGCCGGAAACACCATATATTTT.

The chain employs TRBV19 and TRBJ1-6, with TRBD1 matching over 7 bases. Germline CDR1 and CDR2: LNHDA and SQIVND (reference sequence). Trimming cost V 4 bases and J 7 bases; bases outside gene matches: 10. There are 16 residues in the CDR3. Written as DNA, the CDR3 is TGTGCCAGTAGTACTATCCCGGGACAGAAGAATTCACCCCTCCACTTT. Translating gives CASSTIPGQKNSPLHF.

This chain connects TRBV7-6 to TRBJ2-1, with 13 positions matching TRBD2. This CDR3 has 18 amino acids. CDR1 and CDR2 from the germline V gene are SGHVS and FNYEAQ. V trimming: 1 base; J trimming: 8 bases; junction bases outside the gene matches: 11. CDR3 in amino acids: CASSLGGLAGPSQDEQFF. DNA for the CDR3: TGTGCCAGCAGCTTAGGGGGACTAGCGGGACCATCCCAAGATGAGCAGTTCTTC.

The genes are TRBV20-1 and TRBJ2-3, with D possibly matching TRBD2 (6 bases). The CDR3 extends over 12 amino acids. The germline V gene encodes CDR1 DFQATT and CDR2 SNEGSKA (reference sequence). Trimming removed 0 bases from V and 8 bases from J, with 9 bases in between. This CDR3 is CSARESGVTQYF. CDR3 nucleotides: TGCAGTGCTAGAGAATCGGGAGTTACGCAGTATTTT.

The J gene is TRBJ2-3, the V gene TRBV7-2; TRBD2 aligns across 14 bases. V lost 5 bases, J lost 6 bases, and 4 bases stayed unmatched. The germline V gene has CDR1 SGHTA and CDR2 FQGNSA. The CDR3 has 15 residues. CDR3 in DNA: TGTGCCAGCAGCGCGGGACTAGCGGGAGCGGATACGCAGTATTTT. Translated, it gives CASSAGLAGADTQYF.

The genes are TRBV5-6 and TRBJ1-2; D not resolved. V lost 1 base and J 0 bases, leaving 7 bases between the germline ends. This CDR3 region has 14 residues. Germline loops: CDR1 SGHDT, CDR2 YYEEEE. The chain's CDR3 is CASSLRAANYGYTF. CDR3 sequence (DNA): TGTGCCAGCAGCTTGAGGGCCGCTAACTATGGCTACACCTTC. The variable domain in full, with the rest retrieved from reference TRBV5-6 and TRBJ1-2, is DAGVTQSPTHLIKTRGQQVTLRCSPKSGHDTVSWYQQALGQGPQFIFQYYEEEERQRGNFPDRFSGHQFPNYSSELNVNALLLGDSALYLCASSLRAANYGYTFGSGTRLTVV.

This clonotype has just a few counts. The chain uses TRBV7-2 and TRBJ2-3, with 10 bases lining up with TRBD2. Germline V gene lookup returns CDR1 SGHTA and CDR2 FQGNSA. This CDR3 region has 13 residues. V shed 8 bases, J shed 10 bases, and the junction held 9 bases outside the gene matches. The CDR3 bases are TGTGCCAGCCAGCGGGAGGGCCTAGGGCCGCAGTATTTT. It specifies CASQREGLGPQYF.

The rearrangement uses TRBV7-2 and TRBJ1-2; 8 bases map to TRBD1. Germline V lookup: CDR1 SGHTA, CDR2 FQGNSA. The CDR3 extends over 13 amino acids. Unmatched junction bases numbered 8, after V lost 6 bases and J lost 8 bases. CDR3 amino acids: CASSRGQGGGYTF. The CDR3 coding sequence is TGTGCCAGCAGTCGCGGACAGGGAGGAGGCTACACCTTC.

This clonotype was seen only a few times. The chain uses TRBV5-1 and TRBJ2-7; 8 bases are shared with TRBD1. The CDR3 is 14 residues long. Trimming cost V 0 bases and J 5 bases; bases outside gene matches: 4. Per germline, CDR1 SGHRS and CDR2 YFSETQ. The CDR3 here is CASSLGQGLNEQYF. The CDR3 DNA is TGCGCCAGCAGCTTGGGACAGGGGTTGAACGAGCAGTACTTC.

Turning to this clonotype: A read error may be the cause here, since a much bigger clone is one base away. CDR3 DNA sequence: TGTGCCAGCAGTTTCAGGGGCCAGAGACCCCAGCATTTT. Its translation is CASSFRGQRPQHF. The chain carries TRBV27 and TRBJ1-5; D possibly corresponds to TRBD1 (6 bases). The ends were cut back, 3 bases at V and 10 bases at J, with 13 bases in the middle. This CDR3 is 13 amino acids long. The germline CDR1 and CDR2 sequences are MNHEY and SMNVEV (reference sequence).

This clonotype was counted a single time. The chain joins TRBV11-1 to TRBJ2-1; 13 nucleotides match TRBD2. Trimming at V came to 10 bases and at J to 3 bases, leaving 9 bases not matched to a gene. Germline V gene sequence: CDR1 SGHAT, CDR2 FQDESV (reference sequence). This CDR3 has 16 residues. The CDR3, as DNA: TGTGCCACCACGGGACTAGCGGGAAACATCTACAATGAGCAGTTCTTC. It is translated as CATTGLAGNIYNEQFF.